The rows below give T cell receptor beta chains drawn from one sample of a study of persistence of HIV-infected CD4 T cells. Assay: immunoSEQ multiplex PCR; the TCRdb copy retains only in-frame clones and omits some. The sample records more than 30,000 clones, 82% being singletons. No cognate antigen is known for these TCRs. This specimen was CD4+ T cells sorted from PBMCs after roughly 17-hour stimulation, taken from a patient who received antiretroviral therapy. The receptors stem from an adult woman with HIV who was CMV-seropositive. Each CDR3 is given without its conserved first and last residue. Rows give clone size only sometimes, using once, few, many, or a class for an expanded clone.

J: TRBJ2-1
size: -
V: TRBV5-1
CDR3: ASSHSGGAYNEQF

J: TRBJ1-5
size: -
V: TRBV5-5
CDR3: ASSPAGRTSNQPQH

J: TRBJ1-1
size: -
V: TRBV4-1
CDR3: ASSQVFGTGDTEAF

J: TRBJ1-1
size: few
V: TRBV5-1
CDR3: ASSPQTGRAEAF

J: TRBJ2-7
size: -
V: TRBV9
CDR3: ASSVGQGSRYEQY

J: TRBJ1-4
size: -
V: TRBV5-1
CDR3: ASRRGGTNEKLF

J: TRBJ1-2
size: -
V: TRBV21-1
CDR3: ASSNLPGQELPDYGYT

J: TRBJ2-7
size: -
V: TRBV6-2/TRBV6-3
CDR3: ASSYSGTGSYEQY

J: TRBJ1-2
size: -
V: TRBV28
CDR3: ASSGDQGSKAYGYT

J: TRBJ2-3
size: -
V: TRBV2
CDR3: ASSEGSGTNTDTQY

J: TRBJ2-1
size: -
V: TRBV6-5
CDR3: ASSFNSLRSYNEQF

J: TRBJ2-5
size: -
V: TRBV5-1
CDR3: ASRGEGETQY

J: TRBJ1-5
size: -
V: TRBV5-1
CDR3: ASSLGGGNQPQH

J: TRBJ1-1
size: -
V: TRBV7-2
CDR3: ASSFSSGSEAF

J: TRBJ2-5
size: -
V: TRBV21-1
CDR3: ASSKARLWGIETQY

J: TRBJ1-5
size: -
V: TRBV7-2
CDR3: ASSLDGIEGRPQH

J: TRBJ1-3
size: -
V: TRBV5-1
CDR3: ASSGDSFGNTIY

J: TRBJ1-2
size: -
V: TRBV3-1/TRBV3-2
CDR3: ASSRPGQRYGYT

J: TRBJ2-7
size: -
V: TRBV7-2
CDR3: ASSLVAGGRNEQY

J: TRBJ1-2
size: -
V: TRBV5-4
CDR3: ASSGIPSREEDYT

J: TRBJ2-2
size: -
V: TRBV6-2/TRBV6-3
CDR3: ASSRGQGTNTGELF

J: TRBJ1-1
size: -
V: TRBV7-6
CDR3: ASRNTGGPTEAF

J: TRBJ1-2
size: -
V: TRBV29-1
CDR3: SVENRFDFYGYT

J: TRBJ2-1
size: -
V: TRBV9
CDR3: ASSVTLADEQF

J: TRBJ1-4
size: -
V: TRBV19
CDR3: ASSIDRPTTNEKLF

J: TRBJ1-2
size: -
V: TRBV15
CDR3: ATSRAYDSLSYGYT

J: TRBJ2-1
size: -
V: TRBV5-4
CDR3: ASSSGTSGGNEQF

J: TRBJ2-3
size: -
V: TRBV3-1/TRBV3-2
CDR3: ASSLTGTGFRTDTQY

J: TRBJ2-2
size: once
V: TRBV6-4
CDR3: ASPALAGSNTGELF

J: TRBJ1-2
size: -
V: TRBV11-3
CDR3: ARGTGGHGYT

J: TRBJ2-7
size: -
V: TRBV28
CDR3: ASSRSGTGGYEQY

J: TRBJ1-2
size: -
V: TRBV4-1
CDR3: ASSHGTTSFSNYGYT

J: TRBJ1-6
size: -
V: TRBV29-1
CDR3: SAKLQGSPLH

J: TRBJ1-2
size: -
V: TRBV11-3
CDR3: ASSLGDAEGGYT

J: TRBJ1-2
size: -
V: TRBV7-9
CDR3: ASSLAAVQGSGYT

J: TRBJ2-7
size: -
V: TRBV28
CDR3: ASSLRVVGGEQY

J: TRBJ2-3
size: -
V: TRBV15
CDR3: ATAAGGGSRTQY